A single T cell receptor (beta chain) is shown here with its context. The data are from a study of blood T cell repertoires in COVID-19. Across the study: Material from acute and convalescent COVID-19 was sourced from the United States, Italy and Spain. PBMCs, B-cell-depleted T cells, or T cells provided the cDNA or gDNA that made up the material.

Authors' analysis steps: Estimated nucleated cell counts came from reference gene primer amplification. The protocol was immunoSEQ multiplex PCR, while the TCRdb copy is restricted to in-frame clones and leaves out a portion. The V and J calls and clone size come from that table; D and trimming were worked out from the DNA. The data hold 85,000 to 120,000 clones, with roughly 81% observed a single time. This CDR3 region has 16 residues. V lost 5 bases and J 5 bases, leaving 21 bases between the germline ends. CDR1 is MGHRA and CDR2 is YSYEKL in the germline V gene. The V and J genes are TRBV4-1 and TRBJ2-5; possibly TRBD2 for D (5 bases). The clonotype originates from a man in his forties with active or convalescent COVID-19. The sequencing sample was made of peripheral blood. The CDR3 DNA follows: TGCGCCAGCAGCGTCGGGATCGAAAAAGCTGGGGAGACCCAGTACTTC. Its protein product is CASSVGIEKAGETQYF.